This T cell receptor beta chain was identified in a study of CD8+ T cells in alopecia areata. Study results and caveats: Both scalp clonality and the expanded CD8+ clones among the top 100 showed a significant decrease with tofacitinib.

Treatment reported: oral pan-JAK inhibitor, 5-10 mg twice daily. Collection of lesional scalp punch biopsies and peripheral blood was performed in alopecia areata patients. On this clone itself: Its antigen remains unidentified.

Deletions cut 1 base from V and 10 bases from J, with 8 bases between. Looked up from germline, CDR1 is SEHNR and CDR2 is FQNEAQ (reference sequence). The length of the CDR3 is 13 residues. Extracted RNA was reverse transcribed into cDNA, the sequencing template. TCRdb keeps only in-frame clones here, not all; method: immunoSEQ multiplex PCR. The sample yields 160,000 or so clones, roughly two thirds seen once. This chain links TRBV7-9 with TRBJ1-6; D might be TRBD1 (6 bases). This clonotype was sampled from a human donor with alopecia areata. Sequencing was performed on CD4+ T cells sorted from blood, taken at week 4, from a patient treated with tofacitinib. The CDR3 is CASSLEGGSPLHF. The DNA of the CDR3 is TGTGCCAGCAGCTTAGAGGGGGGATCACCCCTCCACTTT.